Described below is a single T cell receptor (beta chain) sequence and its context. This sample is part of a study of blood T cell repertoires in COVID-19. In the study overall: COVID-19 samples, acute and convalescent, were from the United States, Italy and Spain. The cDNA or gDNA used as material had been derived from T cells, B-cell-depleted T cells, or PBMCs.

The V gene's germline CDR1 is SGHRS and CDR2 YFSETQ. With V trimmed by 0 bases and J by 4 bases, 2 bases remained unmatched. The CDR3 loop spans 15 amino acids. Original processing notes: Estimation of nucleated cell counts was performed using reference gene primer amplification. Assay used: immunoSEQ multiplex PCR; TCRdb lists only in-frame clones, some missing. V and J calls and clone size are given by that table; D and trimming were obtained from the DNA. In the table there are a few hundred thousand clones, around 92% of which are singletons. The source is a man aged 18 to 30 who had recovered from COVID-19. This chain uses TRBV5-1 with TRBJ1-4, with 8 bases identical to TRBD1. Sample: peripheral blood. The CDR3 coding sequence is TGCGCCAGCAGCTTGGGACAGGGGATTAATGAAAAACTGTTTTTT. Protein product: CASSLGQGINEKLFF.